Each of the 25 T cell receptor beta chains below was sequenced from the same sample in a study of human T cells and chemical hapten exposure (dated by TCRdb to about 2021). Per the publication, the time point label means: patch test 1, 2 weeks after DPC sensitization. Sample treatment or condition, as interpreted from the label and publication: therapeutic diphenylcyclopropenone sensitization with weekly scalp DPC. Library generation was performed with RACE. Sequencer: NextSeq 500. In-frame beta chains were kept once TCRdb had trimmed the public reads at Q25 with fastp and called clones with MiXCR. Each entry is one CDR3 protein sequence, shown with its most common DNA and genes. The sample profile shows 79,000 or so distinct CDR3 sequences; under 13% of them were found once. The top ten hold more than 1.1% of the sample. Sequencing was performed on whole blood, taken in connection with sensitization to the hapten diphenylcyclopropenone (DPC). The receptors were gathered from a woman aged 45-65 years with alopecia areata. Some clones in this sample may be carry-over from other donors' samples.

This clonotype was observed a few times. This sequence joins TRBV20-1 and TRBJ1-6; unclear D gene. Trimming cost V 5 bases and J 7 bases, with 18 bases left between them. This CDR3 has 15 residues. Germline lookup yields CDR1 DFQATT and CDR2 SNEGSKA (reference sequence). This CDR3 is CSAPPRVGENSPLHF. The CDR3 DNA sequence: TGCAGTGCTCCCCCCCGGGTTGGGGAGAATTCACCCCTCCACTTT.

The genes are TRBV11-2 and TRBJ2-1; TRBD2 matches at 7 bases. V shed 6 bases and J 9 bases; nucleotides not matched to a gene: 8. Germline loops: CDR1 SGHAT, CDR2 FQNNGV. The CDR3 runs to 13 residues. DNA of the CDR3: TGTGCCAGCAGTCGCACTAGCGCGGGTGAGCAGTTCTTC. Its translation: CASSRTSAGEQFF.

V gene TRBV24-1 combines with J gene TRBJ2-1; 9 bases are a match to TRBD2. The J segment lost 3 bases and the V segment lost 2 bases, leaving 10 bases of the junction unmatched. The CDR3 runs 18 residues. Per the germline V gene, CDR1 is KGHDR and CDR2 is SFDVKD. Here the CDR3 reads CATSDSPGLAGVYNEQFF. The CDR3 nucleotides read TGTGCCACCAGTGATTCCCCGGGACTAGCAGGAGTCTACAATGAGCAGTTCTTC.

CDR3 DNA: TGTGCCACCTTTTGGGGACCCAAACGCACTGGCTACACCTTC. Protein: CATFWGPKRTGYTF. The chain combines TRBV19 with TRBJ1-2; D may be TRBD1 (5 bases). CDR3 length: 14 residues. V dropped 10 bases and J dropped 7 bases, with 22 bases sitting between them. The germline gives CDR1 LNHDA, CDR2 SQIVND (reference sequence). Using reference TRBV19 and TRBJ1-2 for the parts outside the CDR3, the full variable domain is DGGITQSPKYLFRKEGQNVTLSCEQNLNHDAMYWYRQDPGQGLRLIYYSQIVNDFQKGDIAEGYSVSREKKESFPLTVTSAQKNPTAFYLCATFWGPKRTGYTFGSGTRLTVV.

This clonotype has a count of ten or more. J is TRBJ2-7 and V is TRBV27, with unresolved D. The germline V gene encodes CDR1 MNHEY and CDR2 SMNVEV (reference sequence). This CDR3 has 13 amino acids. Trimming left V 4 bases short and J 0 bases short, with 7 bases between. The DNA for the CDR3 is TGTGCCAGCAGTTCCTCAAGCTCCTACGAGCAGTACTTC. This encodes CASSSSSSYEQYF.

This clonotype showed up just a few times. This chain joins TRBV28 and TRBJ2-3; 10 bases line up with TRBD2. V gave up 6 bases and J gave up 2 bases; unmatched junction bases: 5. Germline CDR1 and CDR2: MDHEN and SYDVKM. CDR3 length: 15 residues. The CDR3: CASSSLAGLTDTQYF. CDR3 coding DNA: TGTGCCAGCAGCTCACTAGCGGGACTCACAGATACGCAGTATTTT.

This clonotype was seen repeatedly, ten times or more. This CDR3 is CASSPEGGRPEETQYF. The CDR3 DNA reads TGTGCCAGTAGTCCCGAGGGCGGGAGGCCGGAAGAGACCCAGTACTTC. This chain uses TRBV19 with TRBJ2-5, with 8 positions matching TRBD2. V dropped 5 bases and J dropped 3; count of bases not matched to a gene: 11. The CDR3 runs to 16 residues. CDR1 and CDR2 (germline): LNHDA, SQIVND (reference sequence).

The chain uses TRBV5-1 and TRBJ2-1, with 9 positions matching TRBD2. Germline loops: CDR1 SGHRS, CDR2 YFSETQ. V dropped 5 bases and J dropped 1; count of bases not matched to a gene: 10. The CDR3 is 17 residues long. Here the CDR3 DNA reads TGCGCCAGCAGGGGAAGCGGGAGGAGGGGGTCCTACAATGAGCAGTTCTTC. As protein: CASRGSGRRGSYNEQFF.

This chain joins TRBV28 and TRBJ2-3, with D possibly being TRBD1 (6 bases). The V gene lost 4 bases and the J gene lost 6 bases, with 23 bases spanning the gap. Germline assignment: CDR1 MDHEN and CDR2 SYDVKM. The CDR3 consists of 17 residues. The DNA for the CDR3 is TGTGCCAGCAGTTCCTTCGTGGGGGCGGTCGCACAGGATACGCAGTATTTT. It encodes CASSSFVGAVAQDTQYF. The variable domain in full, with the rest retrieved from reference TRBV28 and TRBJ2-3, is DVKVTQSSRYLVKRTGEKVFLECVQDMDHENMFWYRQDPGLGLRLIYFSYDVKMKEKGDIPEGYSVSREKKERFSLILESASTNQTSMYLCASSSFVGAVAQDTQYFGPGTRLTVL.

This clonotype occurred many times. The V gene is TRBV7-9, the J gene TRBJ2-1; D is unclear. Between the trimmed V and J ends, which lost 5 bases and 5 bases, there was a span of 16 bases. Germline V gene sequence: CDR1 SEHNR, CDR2 FQNEAQ (reference sequence). The CDR3 is made up of 15 amino acids. CDR3 DNA sequence: TGTGCCAGCAGCCGAACTCCGGCCCTAAACAATGAGCAGTTCTTC. Its protein is CASSRTPALNNEQFF. Full variable domain (outside the CDR3, taken from reference TRBV7-9 and TRBJ2-1): DTGVSQNPRHKITKRGQNVTFRCDPISEHNRLYWYRQTLGQGPEFLTYFQNEAQLEKSRLLSDRFSAERPKGSFSTLEIQRTEQGDSAMYLCASSRTPALNNEQFFGPGTRLTVL.

This clonotype occurred a few times. The chain combines TRBV11-1 with TRBJ2-3, with D possibly being TRBD2 (6 bases). Trimming pared 7 bases from V and 0 bases from J, leaving 20 bases between. The CDR3 has 17 amino acids. Germline V gene sequence: CDR1 SGHAT, CDR2 FQDESV (reference sequence). The CDR3: CASTPMVADRSTDTQYF. DNA of the CDR3: TGTGCCAGCACTCCTATGGTAGCGGATCGTAGCACAGATACGCAGTATTTT.

Worth noting for this clonotype: Just one base apart from a much larger clone, this may be a read error. This sequence joins TRBV20-1 and TRBJ2-7, with 8 bases lining up with TRBD2. The germline gives CDR1 DFQATT, CDR2 SNEGSKA (reference sequence). The CDR3 extends over 13 amino acids. The CDR3 DNA follows: TGCAGTGCTAGAGATGCTAGCGGGTACGAGCAGCACTTC. Protein: CSARDASGYEQHF.

In its sample, this clonotype was seen a few times. The J gene is TRBJ2-7, the V gene TRBV6-5; TRBD2 matches 8 bases. CDR1 and CDR2 (germline): MNHEY, SVGAGI. The CDR3 is made up of 14 amino acids. Trimming cost V 2 bases and J 3 bases; bases outside gene matches: 3. The CDR3 is CASSYASGSYEQYF. In DNA form, the CDR3 reads TGTGCCAGCAGTTACGCCAGCGGGAGCTACGAGCAGTACTTC.

This clonotype was picked up a small number of times. The chain combines TRBV11-1 with TRBJ1-2, with D hard to call. Germline V lookup: CDR1 SGHAT, CDR2 FQDESV (reference sequence). The V and J ends lost 4 bases and 8 bases respectively, with 11 bases between them. The CDR3 loop spans 12 amino acids. CDR3: CASSSSGVGYTF. The CDR3 DNA reads TGTGCCAGCAGCTCCAGCGGGGTCGGCTACACCTTC.

The table lists this clonotype with many counts. The chain links TRBV27 to TRBJ1-5, with unresolved D. Germline V lookup: CDR1 MNHEY, CDR2 SMNVEV (reference sequence). This CDR3 region has 16 residues. V dropped 2 bases and J dropped 0 bases, with 11 bases sitting between them. The CDR3 DNA is TGTGCCAGCAGTTTAGGTGGAGGGTATAGCAATCAGCCCCAGCATTTT. It specifies CASSLGGGYSNQPQHF.

This clonotype was detected only a few times. The chain is built from TRBV10-3 and TRBJ2-7; D remains unclear. The germline CDR1 and CDR2 sequences are ENHRY and SYGVKD. Trimming took off 10 bases at V and 2 bases at J, with 15 bases between the two ends. This CDR3 has 13 amino acids. This CDR3 reads CATSITGPYEQYF. Written as DNA, the CDR3 is TGTGCCACCTCGATAACGGGCCCCTACGAGCAGTACTTC.

This chain links TRBV5-1 with TRBJ1-1; no reliable D call. This CDR3 spans 13 amino acids. The V gene lost 3 bases and the J gene lost 0 bases, with 6 bases spanning the gap. Per germline, CDR1 SGHRS and CDR2 YFSETQ. The CDR3 is CASSSPLNTEAFF. The CDR3, as DNA: TGCGCCAGCAGCTCCCCACTGAACACTGAAGCTTTCTTT.

This clonotype was seen only a few times. The chain uses TRBV2 and TRBJ2-7; no clear D. CDR1 and CDR2 from the germline V gene are SNHLY and FYNNEI. V gave up 2 bases and J gave up 5 bases, with 13 bases separating them. The CDR3 is made up of 14 amino acids. CDR3 in DNA: TGTGCCAGCAGTGAAACTTCGTGGGAAAACGAGCAGTACTTC. It codes for CASSETSWENEQYF.

This clonotype was counted at least ten times. The chain recombines TRBV7-2 with TRBJ2-1; TRBD1 aligns across 9 bases. This CDR3 spans 12 amino acids. After removal of 5 bases from V and 10 bases from J, the junction contained 3 bases not matched to a gene. Germline assignment: CDR1 SGHTA and CDR2 FQGNSA. CDR3 nucleotides: TGTGCCAGCAGCCCACAGGGGGCGGAGCAGTTCTTC. Amino acids: CASSPQGAEQFF.

This clonotype was counted at least ten times. This rearrangement joins TRBV11-2 to TRBJ2-3, with unresolved D. CDR1 SGHAT and CDR2 FQNNGV come from the germline V gene. This CDR3 region has 12 residues. V lost 5 bases and J 6 bases, leaving 9 bases between the germline ends. As DNA, the CDR3 is TGTGCCAGCAGCCCCCTAGTGGATACGCAGTATTTT. Its protein product is CASSPLVDTQYF.

This clonotype came up many times. CDR3 protein: CSAREAGRTKNIQYF. CDR3 DNA: TGCAGTGCTAGAGAGGCGGGGCGGACCAAAAACATTCAGTACTTC. This chain connects TRBV20-1 to TRBJ2-4; a weak D match, TRBD2 (6 bases). This CDR3 spans 15 amino acids. Germline CDR1 reads DFQATT; CDR2 reads SNEGSKA (reference sequence). Trimming left V 0 bases short and J 2 bases short, with 11 bases between.

This clonotype was counted at least ten times. CDR3 in amino acids: CASTSGGSAYEQYF. Here the CDR3 DNA reads TGCGCCAGCACCTCTGGGGGATCTGCCTACGAGCAGTACTTC. This rearrangement joins TRBV10-2 to TRBJ2-7; D could derive from TRBD1 or TRBD2 (5 bases each). This CDR3 has 14 amino acids. Germline V gene sequence: CDR1 WSHSY, CDR2 SAAADI. V lost 7 bases, J lost 2 bases, and 15 bases lay in between.

This clonotype came up many times. The V call is TRBV7-6, the J call TRBJ1-2; 10 nucleotides match TRBD1. CDR1 is SGHVS, CDR2 FNYEAQ, per germline. Losses at the gene ends were 5 bases for V and 6 bases for J; bases not matched to a gene: 9. The CDR3 is 15 residues long. The CDR3 coding sequence is TGTGCCAGCAGCGCGTACGCCGGGACAGGGGATGGCTACACCTTC. This gives the protein CASSAYAGTGDGYTF.

This clonotype has ten or more counts. The V gene is TRBV2, the J gene TRBJ1-5, with a tentative D call TRBD1 (5 bases). Germline CDR1 is SNHLY and CDR2 is FYNNEI. The CDR3 is 17 residues long. V was cut by 5 bases and J by 1 base, with 18 bases left in between. CDR3 protein: CASSREAGTWSNQPQHF. CDR3 DNA sequence: TGTGCCAGCAGTAGGGAGGCAGGGACGTGGAGCAATCAGCCCCAGCATTTT. Drawing the rest from reference TRBV2 and TRBJ1-5, the complete variable domain is EPEVTQTPSHQVTQMGQEVILRCVPISNHLYFYWYRQILGQKVEFLVSFYNNEISEKSEIFDDQFSVERPDGSNFTLKIRSTKLEDSAMYFCASSREAGTWSNQPQHFGDGTRLSIL.

The chain is built from TRBV7-8 and TRBJ1-5; D is ambiguous. The CDR3 length is 14 residues. V gave up 0 bases and J gave up 1 base, with 4 bases separating them. Germline lookup yields CDR1 SGHVS and CDR2 FQNEAQ. For the CDR3, the DNA is TGTGCCAGCAGCTTAGCTCAAAGCAATCAGCCCCAGCATTTT. Its translation: CASSLAQSNQPQHF.